Listed below are T cell receptor beta chains from one sample, sequenced in a study of T cells of healthy individuals. A single record per CDR3 protein comes from TCRdb applying MiXCR to the 5' RACE reads. The sample has 90,000 to 100,000 distinct CDR3 sequences; 15% to 20% are singletons. These receptors all stem from a human donor in good health. The CDR3 runs from the conserved cysteine through the conserved F or W. The order of the fields is D gene, clone size, J gene, CDR3 length, V gene, CDR3 DNA, CDR3 protein. A D gene is named only where the DNA matches it firmly. Size tells how often a clone was seen (once, few, many) or the class of an expanded clone, and some rows leave it out.

D gene: TRBD2
clone size: NA
J gene: TRBJ2-1
CDR3 length: 15
V gene: TRBV9
CDR3 DNA: TGTGCCAGCAGCGTAGAGGCGGGGGGGCCGATTGAGCAGTTCTTC
CDR3 protein: CASSVEAGGPIEQFF

D gene: NA
clone size: many
J gene: TRBJ2-7
CDR3 length: 15
V gene: TRBV7-2
CDR3 DNA: TGTGCCAGCAGCCGGGGGTCCGCTTATATCTACGAGCAGTACTTC
CDR3 protein: CASSRGSAYIYEQYF

D gene: NA
clone size: many
J gene: TRBJ2-1
CDR3 length: 16
V gene: TRBV11-1
CDR3 DNA: TGTGCCAGCAGCGCGGCGACAGGGAGGGGCTCAGGTGAGCAGTTCTTC
CDR3 protein: CASSAATGRGSGEQFF

D gene: NA
clone size: few
J gene: TRBJ1-5
CDR3 length: 13
V gene: TRBV4-3
CDR3 DNA: TGCGCCAGCAGTCTTTATAGCAATCAGCCCCAGCATTTT
CDR3 protein: CASSLYSNQPQHF

D gene: TRBD1
clone size: few
J gene: TRBJ2-1
CDR3 length: 14
V gene: TRBV4-2
CDR3 DNA: TGTGCCAGCAGCCAGGAGGACAGGGACAATGAGCAGTTCTTC
CDR3 protein: CASSQEDRDNEQFF

D gene: NA
clone size: once
J gene: TRBJ2-6
CDR3 length: 16
V gene: TRBV6-2/TRBV6-3
CDR3 DNA: TGTGCCAGCAGTTACTCGATCGCGGTTGGGGCCAACGTCCTGACTTTC
CDR3 protein: CASSYSIAVGANVLTF

D gene: NA
clone size: NA
J gene: TRBJ2-7
CDR3 length: 14
V gene: TRBV28
CDR3 DNA: TGTGCCAGCACCTTACAGGGAGGTCCCTACGAGCAGTACTTC
CDR3 protein: CASTLQGGPYEQYF

D gene: NA
clone size: few
J gene: TRBJ2-7
CDR3 length: 14
V gene: TRBV12-3/TRBV12-4
CDR3 DNA: TGTGCCAGCAGTGCCCCTATCAGGCCCTACGAGCAGTACTTC
CDR3 protein: CASSAPIRPYEQYF

D gene: NA
clone size: many
J gene: TRBJ1-6
CDR3 length: 14
V gene: TRBV4-2
CDR3 DNA: TGTGCCAGCAGCCAAGGACGGTCCAGTTCACCCCTCCACTTT
CDR3 protein: CASSQGRSSSPLHF

D gene: TRBD1
clone size: many
J gene: TRBJ2-1
CDR3 length: 15
V gene: TRBV30
CDR3 DNA: TGTGCCTGGGACCTCGACAGGGGATGGGACAATGAGCAGTTCTTC
CDR3 protein: CAWDLDRGWDNEQFF

D gene: NA
clone size: NA
J gene: TRBJ2-1
CDR3 length: 14
V gene: TRBV4-2
CDR3 DNA: TGTGCCAGCAGCCAAGCTCGACTATCCAATGAGCAGTTCTTC
CDR3 protein: CASSQARLSNEQFF

D gene: NA
clone size: NA
J gene: TRBJ2-7
CDR3 length: 15
V gene: TRBV5-1
CDR3 DNA: TGCGCCAGCAGCCCAGCCGGGTCTATGATCTACGAGCAGTACTTC
CDR3 protein: CASSPAGSMIYEQYF

D gene: TRBD2
clone size: NA
J gene: TRBJ2-7
CDR3 length: 17
V gene: TRBV7-6
CDR3 DNA: TGTGCCAGCAGCTTAGCAGCCGGGACTAGCGGGACCTACGAGCAGTACTTC
CDR3 protein: CASSLAAGTSGTYEQYF

D gene: NA
clone size: many
J gene: TRBJ2-5
CDR3 length: 12
V gene: TRBV5-1
CDR3 DNA: TGCGCCAGCAGCTTGTCCTCCGAGACCCAGTACTTC
CDR3 protein: CASSLSSETQYF

D gene: NA
clone size: few
J gene: TRBJ2-3
CDR3 length: 15
V gene: TRBV11-2
CDR3 DNA: TGTGCCAGCCTACCCAGGGGGACTAGCACAGATACGCAGTATTTT
CDR3 protein: CASLPRGTSTDTQYF

D gene: NA
clone size: NA
J gene: TRBJ2-1
CDR3 length: 11
V gene: TRBV27
CDR3 DNA: TGTGCCAGCAGTAAGTACAATGAGCAGTTCTTC
CDR3 protein: CASSKYNEQFF

D gene: NA
clone size: few
J gene: TRBJ2-7
CDR3 length: 13
V gene: TRBV3-1
CDR3 DNA: TGTGCCAGCAGCCAAGCCAGGGGAGGCGAGCAGTACTTC
CDR3 protein: CASSQARGGEQYF

D gene: TRBD2
clone size: NA
J gene: TRBJ2-4
CDR3 length: 13
V gene: TRBV28
CDR3 DNA: TGTGCCAGCTTACCGGGGGGTCAGAACATTCAGTACTTC
CDR3 protein: CASLPGGQNIQYF

D gene: NA
clone size: few
J gene: TRBJ1-1
CDR3 length: 13
V gene: TRBV9
CDR3 DNA: TGTGCCAGCAGCGTAGGCGGAGGGTCTGAAGCTTTCTTT
CDR3 protein: CASSVGGGSEAFF

D gene: TRBD2
clone size: once
J gene: TRBJ2-1
CDR3 length: 16
V gene: TRBV5-6
CDR3 DNA: TGTGCCAGCAGCTTCTCTAGCGGCAGCTCCTACAATGAGCAGTTCTTC
CDR3 protein: CASSFSSGSSYNEQFF

D gene: TRBD1
clone size: NA
J gene: TRBJ2-3
CDR3 length: 16
V gene: TRBV18
CDR3 DNA: TGTGCCAGCTCACCGCGGACAGGGGGCACCACAGATACGCAGTATTTT
CDR3 protein: CASSPRTGGTTDTQYF

D gene: NA
clone size: NA
J gene: TRBJ2-7
CDR3 length: 13
V gene: TRBV2
CDR3 DNA: TGTGCCAGCAGTGTTCAGGAGGACTACGAGCAGTACTTC
CDR3 protein: CASSVQEDYEQYF

D gene: NA
clone size: NA
J gene: TRBJ2-2
CDR3 length: 15
V gene: TRBV7-3
CDR3 DNA: TGTGCCAGCAGCGCATCCGGGACCCACACCGGGGAGCTGTTTTTT
CDR3 protein: CASSASGTHTGELFF

D gene: TRBD2
clone size: few
J gene: TRBJ2-1
CDR3 length: 18
V gene: TRBV11-2
CDR3 DNA: TGTGCCAGCAGCTTAGAACTAGCGGCAGGGAGCTCCTACAATGAGCAGTTCTTC
CDR3 protein: CASSLELAAGSSYNEQFF

D gene: TRBD2
clone size: many
J gene: TRBJ2-7
CDR3 length: 13
V gene: TRBV10-3
CDR3 DNA: TGTGCCATCAGGGTCAAGCGGGACTACGAGCAGTACTTC
CDR3 protein: CAIRVKRDYEQYF

D gene: TRBD2
clone size: NA
J gene: TRBJ2-3
CDR3 length: 14
V gene: TRBV20-1
CDR3 DNA: TGCAGTGCTCGAGGGACTAGCGGCCCAGATACGCAGTATTTT
CDR3 protein: CSARGTSGPDTQYF

D gene: NA
clone size: many
J gene: TRBJ1-1
CDR3 length: 12
V gene: TRBV6-4
CDR3 DNA: TGTGCCATTCGGCACTCTAACACTGAAGCTTTCTTT
CDR3 protein: CAIRHSNTEAFF

D gene: NA
clone size: few
J gene: TRBJ2-7
CDR3 length: 14
V gene: TRBV20-1
CDR3 DNA: TGCAGTGCTAGAGTTCCGGGATGGGCCTACGAGCAGTACTTC
CDR3 protein: CSARVPGWAYEQYF

D gene: TRBD1
clone size: few
J gene: TRBJ2-2
CDR3 length: 18
V gene: TRBV5-1
CDR3 DNA: TGCGCCAGCAGCTTGTTGGCCGGACAGGGGCCGAACACCGGGGAGCTGTTTTTT
CDR3 protein: CASSLLAGQGPNTGELFF

D gene: NA
clone size: NA
J gene: TRBJ2-2
CDR3 length: 14
V gene: TRBV5-1
CDR3 DNA: TGCGCCAGCAGCTTGGTACAGAACACCGGGGAGCTGTTTTTT
CDR3 protein: CASSLVQNTGELFF

D gene: TRBD1
clone size: few
J gene: TRBJ2-5
CDR3 length: 15
V gene: TRBV28
CDR3 DNA: TGTGCCAGCAGTTTGGTTACAGGGGGCGGGGAGACCCAGTACTTC
CDR3 protein: CASSLVTGGGETQYF

D gene: NA
clone size: many
J gene: TRBJ2-6
CDR3 length: 16
V gene: TRBV9
CDR3 DNA: TGTGCCAGCAGCAGAGAAGTGGGATGGGGGGCCAACGTCCTGACTTTC
CDR3 protein: CASSREVGWGANVLTF

D gene: NA
clone size: NA
J gene: TRBJ2-7
CDR3 length: 14
V gene: TRBV18
CDR3 DNA: TGTGCCAGCTCACCACCCGGTTTTCCCTACGAGCAGTACTTC
CDR3 protein: CASSPPGFPYEQYF

D gene: TRBD1
clone size: few
J gene: TRBJ1-5
CDR3 length: 15
V gene: TRBV27
CDR3 DNA: TGTGCCAGCAGTCCGAGGACAGGAGCAGTTCAGCCCCAGCATTTT
CDR3 protein: CASSPRTGAVQPQHF

D gene: NA
clone size: NA
J gene: TRBJ1-5
CDR3 length: 15
V gene: TRBV19
CDR3 DNA: TGTGCCAGTAGTTGGGGGGCGCAGAGCAATCAGCCCCAGCATTTT
CDR3 protein: CASSWGAQSNQPQHF